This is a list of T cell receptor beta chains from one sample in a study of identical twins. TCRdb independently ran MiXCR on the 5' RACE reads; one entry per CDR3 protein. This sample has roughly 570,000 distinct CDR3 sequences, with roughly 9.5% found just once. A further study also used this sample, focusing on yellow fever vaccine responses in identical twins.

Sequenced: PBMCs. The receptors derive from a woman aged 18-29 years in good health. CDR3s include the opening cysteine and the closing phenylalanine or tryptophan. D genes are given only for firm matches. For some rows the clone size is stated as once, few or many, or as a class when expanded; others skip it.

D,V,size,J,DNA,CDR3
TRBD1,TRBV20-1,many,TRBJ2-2,TGCAGTGCTAGGTCCTCAGACAGGGGGCATACCGGGGAGCTGTTTTTT,CSARSSDRGHTGELFF
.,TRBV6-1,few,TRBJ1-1,TGTGCCAGCAAGTCTACCACTGAAGCTTTCTTT,CASKSTTEAFF
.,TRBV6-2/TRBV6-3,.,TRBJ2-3,TGTGCCAGCCGGGCCTCAGGGGAAGATACGCAGTATTTT,CASRASGEDTQYF
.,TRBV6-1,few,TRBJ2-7,TGTGCCAGCAACGATCCCGGACGGAGCTCCTACGAGCAGTACTTC,CASNDPGRSSYEQYF
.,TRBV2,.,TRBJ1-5,TGTGCCAGCAGTGAAGCCCACAGGGTAGGACAGCCCCAGCATTTT,CASSEAHRVGQPQHF
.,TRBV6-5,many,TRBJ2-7,TGTGCCAGCAGTTCGCCCCCCGGAACCATCTCCTACGAGCAGTACTTC,CASSSPPGTISYEQYF
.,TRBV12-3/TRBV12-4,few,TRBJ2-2,TGTGCCAGCTGGGGTTTACTTACCGGGGAGCTGTTTTTT,CASWGLLTGELFF
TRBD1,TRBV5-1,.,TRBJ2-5,TGCGCCAGCAGCTTGGTAGGGGGCCAAGGGGAGACCCAGTACTTC,CASSLVGGQGETQYF
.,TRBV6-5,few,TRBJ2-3,TGTGCCAGCAGTTACCGTTCTGCGAGCACAGATACGCAGTATTTT,CASSYRSASTDTQYF
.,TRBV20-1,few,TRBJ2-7,TGCAGTGCTAGAGAGTACTCCTACGAGCAGTACTTC,CSAREYSYEQYF
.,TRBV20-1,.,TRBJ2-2,TGCAGTGCTAGTTCGTCATATCTAAACACCGGGGAGCTGTTTTTT,CSASSSYLNTGELFF
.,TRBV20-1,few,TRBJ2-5,TGCAGTGCCCCCGGACTTAACAAAGAGACCCAGTACTTC,CSAPGLNKETQYF
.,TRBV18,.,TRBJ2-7,TGTGCCAGCTCACCACTTTGGGTCCCGAGCTCCTACGAGCAGTACTTC,CASSPLWVPSSYEQYF
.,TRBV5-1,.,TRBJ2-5,TGCGCCAGCAGCTTCGATGTGGACCAAGAGACCCAGTACTTC,CASSFDVDQETQYF
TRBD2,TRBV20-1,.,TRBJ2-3,TGCAGTGCTAGAGCTAGCGGGGGACGCCAAGTGACAGATACGCAGTATTTT,CSARASGGRQVTDTQYF
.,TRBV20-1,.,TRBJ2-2,TGCAGTGCGTCGAACAGGGCTTTGGGTGGGACCGGGGAGCTGTTTTTT,CSASNRALGGTGELFF
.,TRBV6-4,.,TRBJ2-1,TGTGCCAGCAGTGACTCAAGCGGTTACAATGAGCAGTTCTTC,CASSDSSGYNEQFF
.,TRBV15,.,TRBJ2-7,TGTGCCACCAGCAGTCAGAGGACAGCGCCCTACGAGCAGTACTTC,CATSSQRTAPYEQYF
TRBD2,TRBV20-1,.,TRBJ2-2,TGCAGTGCCAAATCCACAAGGACTAGCGGGCTAAACACCGGGGAGCTGTTTTTT,CSAKSTRTSGLNTGELFF
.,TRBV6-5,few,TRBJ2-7,TGTGCCAGCAGTTACCCTAGGGAGGGGGCGGTAAAGCAGTACTTC,CASSYPREGAVKQYF
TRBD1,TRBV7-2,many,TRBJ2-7,TGTGCCAGCAGCCCAGGACAGGGGAGATACGAGCAGTACTTC,CASSPGQGRYEQYF
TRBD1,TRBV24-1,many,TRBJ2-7,TGTGCCACCAGTGATCCGGGACAGGGTATCTACGAGCAGTACTTC,CATSDPGQGIYEQYF
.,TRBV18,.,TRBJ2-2,TGTGCCAGCTCACCACCGGTTCACAGGAACGGGGAGCTGTTTTTT,CASSPPVHRNGELFF
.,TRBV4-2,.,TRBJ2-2,TGTGCCAGCAGCCAAGGTCCAGCGGAGAACACCGGGGAGCTGTTTTTT,CASSQGPAENTGELFF
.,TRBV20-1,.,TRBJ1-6,TGCAGTGCTAGGGGACTCAATTCACCCCTCCACTTT,CSARGLNSPLHF
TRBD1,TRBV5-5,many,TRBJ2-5,TGTGCCAGCAGCTTGGGGACAGGGGAAGAGACCCAGTACTTC,CASSLGTGEETQYF
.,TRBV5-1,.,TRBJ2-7,TGCGCCAGCATTTTAGCCCCCGAGCAGTACTTC,CASILAPEQYF
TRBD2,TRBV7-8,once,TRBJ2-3,TGTGCCAGCAGCTTAGGATCTCGGGGACTAGCGGGGGATACGCAGTATTTT,CASSLGSRGLAGDTQYF
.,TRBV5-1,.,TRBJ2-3,TGCGCCAGCAGCTTTATGGCAGGAGCAGATACGCAGTATTTT,CASSFMAGADTQYF
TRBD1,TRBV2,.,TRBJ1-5,TGTGCCAGCAGTGAGGGACAGGGAATTCAGCCCCAGCATTTT,CASSEGQGIQPQHF
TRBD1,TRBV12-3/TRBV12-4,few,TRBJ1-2,TGTGCCAGCAGTCCGTCGACAGGGGGCTACACCTTC,CASSPSTGGYTF
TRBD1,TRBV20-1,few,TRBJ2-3,TGCAGTGCTAGAGACCGACAGGGGCGTCTTGCAGATACGCAGTATTTT,CSARDRQGRLADTQYF
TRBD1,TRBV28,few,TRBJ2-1,TGTGCCAGCAGTTTCAGGGGGCTGGTAAACAATGAGCAGTTCTTC,CASSFRGLVNNEQFF
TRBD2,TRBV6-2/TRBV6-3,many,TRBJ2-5,TGTGCCAGCGGAGTAACTAGCGGGGACCAAGAGACCCAGTACTTC,CASGVTSGDQETQYF
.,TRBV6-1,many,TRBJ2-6,TGTGCCAGCAGCCCCACCTCTGGGGCCAACGTCCTGACTTTC,CASSPTSGANVLTF
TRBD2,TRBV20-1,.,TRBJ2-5,TGCAGTGCTAGAGATCCTAGCGGGAGTGGGACCCAGTACTTC,CSARDPSGSGTQYF
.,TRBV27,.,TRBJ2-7,TGTGCCAGCAGTTCCTCTCCGGACTTTGAGCAGTACTTC,CASSSSPDFEQYF
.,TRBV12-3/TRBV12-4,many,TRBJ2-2,TGTGCCAGCAGTTTGGGTGGGCCCGGCACCGGGGAGCTGTTTTTT,CASSLGGPGTGELFF
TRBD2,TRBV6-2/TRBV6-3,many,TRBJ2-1,TGTGCCAGCAGTTCCGGGAGGGAATACAATGAGCAGTTCTTC,CASSSGREYNEQFF
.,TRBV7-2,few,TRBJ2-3,TGTGCCAGCCGGAAAGGGGGGCGGCGCACAGATACGCAGTATTTT,CASRKGGRRTDTQYF
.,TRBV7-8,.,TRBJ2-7,TGTGCCAGCAGCTATACACCCTCCTACGAGCAGTACTTC,CASSYTPSYEQYF
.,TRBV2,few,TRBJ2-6,TGTGCCAGCGTGGGGCTTAGCTCTGGGGCCAACGTCCTGACTTTC,CASVGLSSGANVLTF
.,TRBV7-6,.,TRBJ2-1,TGTGCCAGCAGCTTAGCCTATTCGCCGGGCCAGAGACCGTACAATGAGCAGTTCTTC,CASSLAYSPGQRPYNEQFF
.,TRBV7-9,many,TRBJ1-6,TGTGCCAGCAGCACCTCCATGACCGTCTTCGGTTCACCCCTCCACTTT,CASSTSMTVFGSPLHF